The rows below give T cell receptor beta chains drawn from one sample of a study of patients and donors after allogeneic stem cell transplantation. TCRdb ran MiXCR on the RT-PCR reads and lists one entry per CDR3 protein. Here the sample spans fewer than 250,000 distinct CDR3 sequences, 14% being singletons. The sample was blood, either unsorted or a sorted T cell fraction (not recorded which). The receptors originated from a human donor who was either an allogeneic HSCT recipient or a stem cell or donor lymphocyte infusion donor (not recorded which). It is not recorded whose cells these are; they may come from a transplant donor. The CDR3 runs from the conserved cysteine through the conserved F or W. Each record gives: clone size, D gene, J gene, V gene, CDR3 protein, CDR3 DNA. The D gene is left open where the match is weak. Size is stated for part of the rows, as once, few or many counts, or as a class when the clone is expanded.

size: few; D: TRBD1; J: TRBJ1-2; V: TRBV20-1; CDR3: CSARAPTLTGGTDYGYTF; DNA: TGCAGTGCTAGAGCACCGACGCTAACAGGGGGCACGGACTATGGCTACACCTTC
size: few; D: TRBD2; J: TRBJ2-3; V: TRBV28; CDR3: CASSFAGADTQYF; DNA: TGTGCCAGCAGTTTTGCGGGAGCAGATACGCAGTATTTT
size: few; D: TRBD1; J: TRBJ2-7; V: TRBV5-4; CDR3: CASSEGQGSYEQYF; DNA: TGTGCCAGCAGCGAGGGACAGGGTTCCTACGAGCAGTACTTC
size: NA; D: TRBD2; J: TRBJ2-1; V: TRBV5-1; CDR3: CASSGVAGGRPGSYNEQFF; DNA: TGCGCCAGCAGCGGGGTAGCGGGGGGGCGCCCGGGCTCCTACAATGAGCAGTTCTTC
size: few; D: TRBD1; J: TRBJ2-1; V: TRBV5-1; CDR3: CASSFDRGRYNEQFF; DNA: TGCGCCAGCAGCTTTGACAGGGGACGCTACAATGAGCAGTTCTTC
size: NA; D: NA; J: TRBJ2-7; V: TRBV19; CDR3: CASSIRDMRNEQYF; DNA: TGTGCCAGTAGTATTAGGGACATGAGGAACGAGCAGTACTTC
size: NA; D: NA; J: TRBJ2-1; V: TRBV21-1; CDR3: CASSKVRASGRSNEQFF; DNA: TGTGCCAGCAGCAAAGTGAGGGCTAGCGGGAGGAGCAATGAGCAGTTCTTC
size: few; D: TRBD1; J: TRBJ2-7; V: TRBV24-1; CDR3: CATSDGTGGYADGNEQYF; DNA: TGTGCCACCAGTGATGGCACAGGGGGCTATGCTGACGGCAACGAGCAGTACTTC
size: NA; D: TRBD2; J: TRBJ2-7; V: TRBV5-5; CDR3: CASSWTSATYEQYF; DNA: TGTGCCAGCAGCTGGACTAGCGCAACCTACGAGCAGTACTTC
size: few; D: NA; J: TRBJ2-5; V: TRBV3-1; CDR3: CASSQSPNQETQYF; DNA: TGTGCCAGCAGCCAAAGCCCGAACCAAGAGACCCAGTACTTC
size: few; D: NA; J: TRBJ1-2; V: TRBV5-1; CDR3: CASSLDTGRYGYTF; DNA: TGCGCCAGCAGCTTGGACACAGGAAGGTATGGCTACACCTTC
size: NA; D: NA; J: TRBJ2-1; V: TRBV15; CDR3: CATSRDGSGNSYNEQFF; DNA: TGTGCCACCAGCAGAGATGGCTCGGGAAACTCCTACAATGAGCAGTTCTTC
size: few; D: TRBD1; J: TRBJ2-5; V: TRBV18; CDR3: CASSPRTGGSQETQYF; DNA: TGTGCCAGCTCACCGCGGACAGGGGGCAGCCAAGAGACCCAGTACTTC
size: few; D: NA; J: TRBJ2-1; V: TRBV5-1; CDR3: CASSLALRAENEQFF; DNA: TGCGCCAGCAGCTTAGCATTACGGGCCGAGAATGAGCAGTTCTTC
size: few; D: NA; J: TRBJ1-2; V: TRBV2; CDR3: CASSEPGLYGYTF; DNA: TGTGCCAGCAGTGAACCAGGGTTGTATGGCTACACCTTC
size: few; D: NA; J: TRBJ2-3; V: TRBV5-1; CDR3: CASSLDGTWADTQYF; DNA: TGCGCCAGCAGCTTGGATGGGACCTGGGCGGATACGCAGTATTTT
size: many; D: TRBD2; J: TRBJ2-3; V: TRBV3-1; CDR3: CASSQDVLAESTDTQYF; DNA: TGTGCCAGCAGCCAGGATGTACTAGCGGAAAGCACAGATACGCAGTATTTT
size: few; D: NA; J: TRBJ1-2; V: TRBV12-3/TRBV12-4; CDR3: CASSFSPTQGYTF; DNA: TGTGCCAGCAGTTTTTCCCCCACTCAAGGCTACACCTTC
size: few; D: NA; J: TRBJ1-4; V: TRBV15; CDR3: CATSRDSGVGTTNEKLFF; DNA: TGTGCCACCAGCAGAGATTCAGGGGTCGGAACAACTAATGAAAAACTGTTTTTT
size: NA; D: TRBD1; J: TRBJ1-6; V: TRBV14; CDR3: CASSPLQGASPLHF; DNA: TGTGCCAGCAGCCCGTTACAGGGGGCTTCACCCCTCCACTTT
size: few; D: NA; J: TRBJ1-6; V: TRBV5-5; CDR3: CASTARTGDNSPLHF; DNA: TGTGCCAGCACCGCTCGGACGGGGGATAATTCACCCCTCCACTTT
size: few; D: TRBD1; J: TRBJ1-3; V: TRBV10-3; CDR3: CAISGGQGSSGNTIYF; DNA: TGTGCCATCAGTGGGGGACAGGGCAGCTCTGGAAACACCATATATTTT